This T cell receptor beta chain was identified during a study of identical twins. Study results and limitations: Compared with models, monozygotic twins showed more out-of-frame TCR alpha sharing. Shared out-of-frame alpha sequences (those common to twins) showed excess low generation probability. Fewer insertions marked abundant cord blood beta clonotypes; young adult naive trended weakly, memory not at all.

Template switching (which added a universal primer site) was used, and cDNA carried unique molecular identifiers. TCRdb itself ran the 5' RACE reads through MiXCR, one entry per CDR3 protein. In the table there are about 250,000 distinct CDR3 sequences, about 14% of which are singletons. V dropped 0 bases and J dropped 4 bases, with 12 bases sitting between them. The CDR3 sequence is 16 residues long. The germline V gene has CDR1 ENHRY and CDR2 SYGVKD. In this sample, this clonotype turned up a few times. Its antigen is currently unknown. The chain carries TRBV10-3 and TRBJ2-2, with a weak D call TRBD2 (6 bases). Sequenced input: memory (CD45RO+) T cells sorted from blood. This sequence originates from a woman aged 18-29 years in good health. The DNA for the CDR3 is TGTGCCATCAGTGAGTCGGAGGAGGGTAGCACCGGGGAGCTGTTTTTT. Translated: CAISESEEGSTGELFF.